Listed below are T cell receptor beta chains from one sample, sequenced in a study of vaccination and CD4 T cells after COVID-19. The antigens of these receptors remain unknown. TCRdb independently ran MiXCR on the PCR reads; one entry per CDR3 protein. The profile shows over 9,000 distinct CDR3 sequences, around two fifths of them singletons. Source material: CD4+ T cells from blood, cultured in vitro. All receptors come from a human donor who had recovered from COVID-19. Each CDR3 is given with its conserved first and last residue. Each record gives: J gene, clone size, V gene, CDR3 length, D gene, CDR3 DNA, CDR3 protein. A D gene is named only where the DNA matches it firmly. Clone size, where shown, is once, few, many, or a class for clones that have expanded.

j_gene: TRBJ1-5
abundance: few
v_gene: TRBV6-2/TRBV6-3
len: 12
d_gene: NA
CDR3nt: TGTGCCAGCTCACGGTTCAATCAGCCCCAGCATTTT
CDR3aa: CASSRFNQPQHF

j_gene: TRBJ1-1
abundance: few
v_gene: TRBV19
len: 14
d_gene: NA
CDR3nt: TGTGCCAGTTTGAGGGTGGGAGTTCGGTCTGAAGCTTTCTTT
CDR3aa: CASLRVGVRSEAFF

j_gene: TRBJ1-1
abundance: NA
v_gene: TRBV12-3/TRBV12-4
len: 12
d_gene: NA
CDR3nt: TGTGCCAGCTCCCACCGGGGCCTTGAAGCTTTCTTT
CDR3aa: CASSHRGLEAFF

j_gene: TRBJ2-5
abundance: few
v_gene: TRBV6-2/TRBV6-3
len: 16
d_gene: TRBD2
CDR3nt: TGTGCCAGCAGACCCTCTGGACTAGCGGGGCGCCAGGCCCAGTACTTC
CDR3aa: CASRPSGLAGRQAQYF

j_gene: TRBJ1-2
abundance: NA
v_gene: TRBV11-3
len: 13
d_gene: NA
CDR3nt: TGTGCCAGCAGCTGGGACCTCACCTATGGCTACACCTTC
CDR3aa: CASSWDLTYGYTF

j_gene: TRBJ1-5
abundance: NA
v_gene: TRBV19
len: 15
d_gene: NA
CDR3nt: TGTGCCAGTAGTATCGGGGCAGTGACCAATCAGCCCCAGCATTTT
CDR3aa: CASSIGAVTNQPQHF

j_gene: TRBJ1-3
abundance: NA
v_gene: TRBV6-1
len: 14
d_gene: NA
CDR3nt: TGTGCCACCGATAGGGGGGTGGGTGGAAACACCATATATTTT
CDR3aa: CATDRGVGGNTIYF

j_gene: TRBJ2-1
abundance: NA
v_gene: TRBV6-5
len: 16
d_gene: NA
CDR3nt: TGTGCCAGCAATTATGGCACACCGTCCTCCTACAATGAGCAGTTCTTC
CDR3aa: CASNYGTPSSYNEQFF

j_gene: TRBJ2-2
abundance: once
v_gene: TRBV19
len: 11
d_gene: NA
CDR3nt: TGTGCCAGTAGTATAGGTGGGGAGCTGTTTTTT
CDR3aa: CASSIGGELFF

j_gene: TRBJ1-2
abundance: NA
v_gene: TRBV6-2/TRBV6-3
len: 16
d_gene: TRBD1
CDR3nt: TGTGCCAGCAGTTACTCGTATGGACAGGGGGTGTTTGGCTACACCTTC
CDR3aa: CASSYSYGQGVFGYTF

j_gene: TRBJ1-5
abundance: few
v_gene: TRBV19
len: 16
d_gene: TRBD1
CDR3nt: TGTGCCAGTAGTGCCCGGGACAGGGGATTCAATCAGCCCCAGCATTTT
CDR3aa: CASSARDRGFNQPQHF

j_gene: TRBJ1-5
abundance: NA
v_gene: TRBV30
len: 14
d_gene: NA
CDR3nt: TGTGCCTGGAGTGTCTCGGGGGCAGCACAGCCCCAGCATTTT
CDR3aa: CAWSVSGAAQPQHF

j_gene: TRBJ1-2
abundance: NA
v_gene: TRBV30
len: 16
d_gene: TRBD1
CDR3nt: TGTGCCTGGGTTAGGACAGGAGGAGCCTTTAGCTATGGCTACACCTTC
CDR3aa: CAWVRTGGAFSYGYTF

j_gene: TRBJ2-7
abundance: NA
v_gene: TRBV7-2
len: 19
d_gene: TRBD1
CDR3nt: TGTGCCAGCAGCTTCGACCTCAGGCCTGGACAGGGGAAATTCTACGAGCAGTACTTC
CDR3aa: CASSFDLRPGQGKFYEQYF

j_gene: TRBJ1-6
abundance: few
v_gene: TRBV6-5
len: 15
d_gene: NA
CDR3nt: TGTGCCAGCAGTTACCGCGGGACTGATAATTCACCCCTCCACTTT
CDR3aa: CASSYRGTDNSPLHF

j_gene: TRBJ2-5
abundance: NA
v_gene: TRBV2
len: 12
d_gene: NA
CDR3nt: TGTGCCAGCAGTGGCCCGGGGGAGACCCAGTACTTC
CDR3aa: CASSGPGETQYF

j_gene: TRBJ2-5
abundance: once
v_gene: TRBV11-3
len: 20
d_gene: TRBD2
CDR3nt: TGTGCCAGCAGCTCCCTCACCTTGGGCAGTTGGGGGGGGATCGGGGAGACCCAGTACTTC
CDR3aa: CASSSLTLGSWGGIGETQYF

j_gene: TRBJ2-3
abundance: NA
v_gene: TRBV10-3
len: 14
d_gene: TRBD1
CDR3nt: TGTGCCACCGAACGGACAGGGACGAAGGATACGCAGTATTTT
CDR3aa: CATERTGTKDTQYF

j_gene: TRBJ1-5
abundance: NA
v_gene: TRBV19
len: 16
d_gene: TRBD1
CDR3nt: TGTGCCAGTAGTATATCCAGGGGGCAGGACAATCAGCCCCAGCATTTT
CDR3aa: CASSISRGQDNQPQHF

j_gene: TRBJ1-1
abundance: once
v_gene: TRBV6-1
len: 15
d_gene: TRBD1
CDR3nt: TGTGCCAGCAGGCGACTATTTACAGGGGACACTGAAGCTTTCTTT
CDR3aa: CASRRLFTGDTEAFF

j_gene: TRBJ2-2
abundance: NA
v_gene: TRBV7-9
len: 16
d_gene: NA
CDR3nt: TGTGCCAGCAGCTCTTTAGGGACACAGAACACCGGGGAGCTGTTTTTT
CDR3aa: CASSSLGTQNTGELFF

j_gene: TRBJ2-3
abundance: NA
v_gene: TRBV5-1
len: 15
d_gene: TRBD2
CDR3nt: TGCGCCAGCAGCTTGATAGCGGGGGGTACAGATACGCAGTATTTT
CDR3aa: CASSLIAGGTDTQYF

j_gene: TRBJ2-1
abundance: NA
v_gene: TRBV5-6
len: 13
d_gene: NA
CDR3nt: TGTGCCAGCAGCTTGGCGGGTACGGATGAGCAGTTCTTC
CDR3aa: CASSLAGTDEQFF